This TCR beta chain was sequenced for a study of graft-versus-host responses after intestinal transplantation (dated by TCRdb to the early 2020s). About the investigation overall: Recipients received multivisceral, liver-intestinal, or isolated intestinal transplants. A cohort of about 26 intestinal transplant recipients, including one retransplant, was enrolled, and 3 patients lacking pretransplant specimens were excluded. Bulk TCR-beta CDR3 sequencing was used to track graft-versus-host and host-versus-graft alloreactive T cell clones in the graft, circulation and bone marrow after intestinal transplantation. Alloreactive clones were identified by sequencing pre-transplant mixed lymphocyte reaction products and comparing these products with unstimulated pre-transplant donor and recipient T cells. Donor T cell macrochimerism was defined as a peak of at least 4% donor T cells among recipient peripheral blood mononuclear cells. Instead of going to the commercial service, samples from three later patients were sequenced in-house on an Illumina MiSeq and processed with MiXCR. Anti-thymocyte globulin induction was given to all recipients, followed by maintenance tacrolimus and steroids for approximately three years.

To prepare the library, the immunoSEQ multiplex PCR assay was applied. High-throughput TCR-beta CDR3 sequencing of genomic DNA from most patients was performed by Adaptive Biotechnologies. Under the source paper's analysis protocol: Adaptive's ImmunoSEQ software supplied the TCR sequencing data for 15 to 20 patients, while MiXCR and VDJtools were used to process three other patients. Because the origin of CDR3 nucleotide sequences shared between donor and recipient could not be assigned, those sequences were removed. To be classed as alloreactive, a clone needed at least 2-fold expansion over unstimulated cells and a minimum CFSE-low frequency of 0.002% (template counts) or 0.001% (read counts). Clones detected in sequenced pre-transplant spleen, lymph node, or MLR CFSE-low populations of the donor or recipient were defined as mappable. The cumulative frequency of alloreactive clones was calculated as a percentage of all sequences, weighted by copy number. TCRdb holds this immuneACCESS table with in-frame rearrangements only. Some clones are missing; in checked studies, unresolved V genes explain under half, and the rest has no known cause. V, J and clone size reflect that table, while D and trimming were determined from the DNA. The sample table holds around 17,000 clones, of which about 80% were seen once. The ten largest clones capture about 18% of the sample.

To isolate intraepithelial and lamina propria lymphocytes from graft specimens, dithiothreitol, EDTA incubations and collagenase D digestion were used. Bulk TCR-beta sequencing was performed on serial intestinal graft biopsy specimens collected as late as 600 days after transplant. On this clone: Its antigen is still unknown. Nothing much larger sits one base from this clone, and base qualities are not available.

Study-level results and caveats: High GvH to HvG T cell clonal ratios were observed in the allografts of patients with donor T cell macrochimerism. The conclusions were limited by the relatively low number and heterogeneity of the intestinal transplant patients. GvH clones were found in recipient bone marrow, and some of the GvH clones appeared earlier in ileal mucosa or blood, which is consistent with an intestinal mucosal origin. Early after transplant, declines in HvG clones were associated with peak levels of circulating GvH clones.

CDR1 is given as SGHTA and CDR2 as FQGNSA, both from the germline V gene. CDR3 length: 16 amino acids, cysteine to phenylalanine. Only CDR3 DNA remains: 48 bases, in frame from the first base. V is shortened by 0 bases, J by 2 bases, and the region joining them spans 12 bases. This TCR came from a human patient who received an intestinal transplant, so some T cells may come from the graft donor. The chain links TRBV7-2 with TRBJ2-3; the D gene is possibly TRBD2, with 6 bases matching. Sequences were derived from ileum tissue, sampled approximately 97 days after intestinal transplant. The CDR3 protein is CASSLAPGLTTDTQYF. The sequenced DNA is TGTGCCAGCAGCTTAGCGCCGGGACTTACCACAGATACGCAGTATTTT.